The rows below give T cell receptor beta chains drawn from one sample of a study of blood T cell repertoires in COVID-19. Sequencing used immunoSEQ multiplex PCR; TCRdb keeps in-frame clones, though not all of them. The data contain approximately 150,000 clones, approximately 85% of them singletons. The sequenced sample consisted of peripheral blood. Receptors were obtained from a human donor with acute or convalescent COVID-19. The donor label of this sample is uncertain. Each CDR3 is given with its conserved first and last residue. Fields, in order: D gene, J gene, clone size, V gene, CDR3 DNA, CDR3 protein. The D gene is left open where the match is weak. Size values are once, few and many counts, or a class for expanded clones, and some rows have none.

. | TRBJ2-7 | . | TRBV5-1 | TGCGCCAGCAGCTTGGATTTGGGCTACGCCTACGAGCAGTACTTC | CASSLDLGYAYEQYF
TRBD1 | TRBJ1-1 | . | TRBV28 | TGTGCCAGCAGTTCGGCGGGACAGGCGAACACTGAAGCTTTCTTT | CASSSAGQANTEAFF
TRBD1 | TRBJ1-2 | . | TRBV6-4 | TGTGCCACCTCAGGGGGCGCGGATGGCTACACCTTC | CATSGGADGYTF
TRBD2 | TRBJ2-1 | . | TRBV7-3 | TGTGCCAGCAGCTCAAGGGCTAGCGGGAAGGATGAGCAGTTCTTC | CASSSRASGKDEQFF
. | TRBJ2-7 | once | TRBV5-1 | TGCGCCAGCAGCTTGGCCCCCGGACAGACCTACGAGCAGTACTTC | CASSLAPGQTYEQYF
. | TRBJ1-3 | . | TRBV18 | TGTGCCAGCTCACCCGGGGAGGGGATCTCTGGAAACACCATATATTTT | CASSPGEGISGNTIYF
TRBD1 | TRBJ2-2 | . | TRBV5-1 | TGCGCCAGCAGCTTGGTGGGGACAGTGAACACCGGGGAGCTGTTTTTT | CASSLVGTVNTGELFF
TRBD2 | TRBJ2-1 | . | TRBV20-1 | TGCAGTGCTAGTAGCGGGGGGGCTGAGCAGTTCTTC | CSASSGGAEQFF
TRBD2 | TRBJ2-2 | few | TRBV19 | TGTGCCAGTATCTACTCGACTAGCTTCCCACCCGGGGAGCTGTTTTTT | CASIYSTSFPPGELFF
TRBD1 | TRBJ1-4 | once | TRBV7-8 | TGTGCCAGCAGCTTAGCGCAATTCCCGGGACAGGACTTTACAACTAATGAAAAACTGTTTTTT | CASSLAQFPGQDFTTNEKLFF
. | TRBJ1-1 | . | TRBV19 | TGTGCCAGTAGTACCTTCCCGACAGGGAACACTGAAGCTTTCTTT | CASSTFPTGNTEAFF
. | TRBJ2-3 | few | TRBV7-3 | TGTGCCAGCAGCCGCCTGGGGGCAGGCGTAGGCACAGATACGCAGTATTTT | CASSRLGAGVGTDTQYF
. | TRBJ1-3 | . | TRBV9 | TGTGCCAGCAGCGTAGACAGCTTCTCTGGAAACACCATATATTTT | CASSVDSFSGNTIYF
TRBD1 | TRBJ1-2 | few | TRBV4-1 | TGCGCCAGCAGCCAAGATCCGGACAGGGGGCCTCGCTATGGCTACACCTTC | CASSQDPDRGPRYGYTF
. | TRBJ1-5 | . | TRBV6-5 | TGTGCCAGCAGTTCGGGGGAAGGGAGGAGTCAGCCCCAGCATTTT | CASSSGEGRSQPQHF
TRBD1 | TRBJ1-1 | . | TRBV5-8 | TGTGCCAGCAGCGGACGACAGGGGGCCCTGATGAACACTGAAGCTTTCTTT | CASSGRQGALMNTEAFF
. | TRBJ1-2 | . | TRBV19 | TGTGCCAGTAGTATCGGGGGAAACTATGGCTACACCTTC | CASSIGGNYGYTF
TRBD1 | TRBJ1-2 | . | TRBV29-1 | TGCAGCTCTCCAGCGATCGGGACAGATTCTAACTATGGCTACACCTTC | CSSPAIGTDSNYGYTF
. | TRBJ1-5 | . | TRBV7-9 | TGTGCCAGCAGCCAATCGGACAGTTATCAGCCCCAGCATTTT | CASSQSDSYQPQHF
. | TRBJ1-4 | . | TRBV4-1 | TGCGCCAGCAGCCAAGGATTAAGTGTCAGTAATGAAAAACTGTTTTTT | CASSQGLSVSNEKLFF
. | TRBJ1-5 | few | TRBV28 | TGTGCCAGCAGTTTGGCGGGTTCGCCCCAGCATTTT | CASSLAGSPQHF
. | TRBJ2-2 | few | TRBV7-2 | TGTGCCAGCAGCTTTAACGGGAGAGCCACCGGGGAGCTGTTTTTT | CASSFNGRATGELFF
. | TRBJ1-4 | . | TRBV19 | TGTGCCAGTAGAAACCGGGACTCCTTACTGTTTTTT | CASRNRDSLLFF
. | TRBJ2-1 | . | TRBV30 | TGTGCCTGGAGTGTGTCCCGGTCTTCGGTAAACTCCTACAATGAGCAGTTCTTC | CAWSVSRSSVNSYNEQFF
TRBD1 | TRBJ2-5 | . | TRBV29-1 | TGCAGCGTTGGACAGGGGGGTGGCCAAGAGACCCAGTACTTC | CSVGQGGGQETQYF
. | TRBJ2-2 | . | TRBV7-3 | TGTGCCAGCAGCTTGGTCAGGGGCCAAAACACCGGGGAGCTGTTTTTT | CASSLVRGQNTGELFF
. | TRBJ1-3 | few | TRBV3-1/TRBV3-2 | TGTGCCAGCAGCCAATACGGGGAAAACACCATATATTTT | CASSQYGENTIYF
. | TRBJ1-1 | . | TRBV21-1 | TGTGCCAGCAGCAGATATAACAGGCCCGGAGCCACTGAAGCTTTCTTT | CASSRYNRPGATEAFF
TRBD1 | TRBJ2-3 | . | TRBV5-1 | TGCGCCAGCAGCTCGGGGACAGAGTTAGGAGATACGCAGTATTTT | CASSSGTELGDTQYF
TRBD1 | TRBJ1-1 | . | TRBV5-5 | TGTGCCAGCAGCCCCCGACAGGGTGGCACTGAAGCTTTCTTT | CASSPRQGGTEAFF
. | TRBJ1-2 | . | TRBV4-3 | TGCGCCAGCAGCCGAGAACAGGAAAACTATGGCTACACCTTC | CASSREQENYGYTF
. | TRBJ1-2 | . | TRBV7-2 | TGTGCCAGCAGCTTCACGGGGGAAGTTGGCTACACCTTC | CASSFTGEVGYTF
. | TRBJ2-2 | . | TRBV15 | TGTGCCACCAGCAGAGATCCCGGGACTCTCGCGAACACCGGGGAGCTGTTTTTT | CATSRDPGTLANTGELFF
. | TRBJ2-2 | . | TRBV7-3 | TGTGCCAGCAGCCCCCAGGCCCCGACAAACACCGGGGAGCTGTTTTTT | CASSPQAPTNTGELFF
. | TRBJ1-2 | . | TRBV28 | TGTGCCAGCAGTTCCCGAATCCCTGAATCGCGGCGAGGCTATGGCTACACCTTC | CASSSRIPESRRGYGYTF
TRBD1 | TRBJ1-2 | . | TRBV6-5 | TGTGCCAGCAGCGATCACAGGGGGGGAAGCTATGGCTACACCTTC | CASSDHRGGSYGYTF
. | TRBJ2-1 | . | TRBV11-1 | TGTGCCAGCAGCTTAGCTTCCAGATCCTACAATGAGCAGTTCTTC | CASSLASRSYNEQFF
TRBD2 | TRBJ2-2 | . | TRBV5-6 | TGTGCCAGCAGCTCGACTAGCGGGAACACCGGGGAGCTGTTTTTT | CASSSTSGNTGELFF
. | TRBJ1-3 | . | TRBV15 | TGTGCCACCAGCTCGGGTTGGAACACCATATATTTT | CATSSGWNTIYF
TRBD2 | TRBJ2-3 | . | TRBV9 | TGTGCCAGCAGCGTAGCCGGGGGGGATACGCAGTATTTT | CASSVAGGDTQYF
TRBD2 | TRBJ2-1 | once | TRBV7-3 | TGTGCCAGCAGCCAATCAAGGACTAGCCCCGGGGGTGAGCAGTTCTTC | CASSQSRTSPGGEQFF
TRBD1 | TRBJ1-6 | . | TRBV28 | TGTGCCAGCATGGGGCCCGGAGGCCAGGGACAGGGGGGGCTTAATTCACCCCTCCACTTT | CASMGPGGQGQGGLNSPLHF
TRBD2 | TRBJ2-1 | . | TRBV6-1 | TGTGCCAGCAGTGAAGTACCGCGGGGGAGTTTTGGCGAGCAGTTCTTC | CASSEVPRGSFGEQFF